These 32 T cell receptor beta chains were sequenced from one sample in a study. In TCRdb, the 5' RACE reads were re-called with MiXCR into one record per CDR3 protein. The repertoire holds over 45,000 distinct CDR3 sequences, with approximately 26% as singletons. Tregs were sorted as CD4+CD25+CD127-/low cells. Sequencing input: tumor-infiltrating Tregs sorted from the breast tumor. The origin of the receptors is a female donor with breast cancer.

The chain uses TRBV5-1 and TRBJ2-2; 8 bases line up with TRBD1. The CDR3 has 14 amino acids. Germline CDR1 reads SGHRS; CDR2 reads YFSETQ. V trimming: 5 bases; J trimming: 6 bases; junction bases outside the gene matches: 6. This chain's CDR3 is CASRTATGAGELFF. CDR3 DNA sequence: TGCGCCAGCAGAACGGCGACAGGGGCCGGGGAGCTGTTTTTT.

The rearrangement joins TRBV11-2 to TRBJ2-3, with 8 bases identical to TRBD2. The CDR3 length is 13 residues. V trimming: 5 bases; J trimming: 11 bases; junction bases outside the gene matches: 9. CDR1 SGHAT and CDR2 FQNNGV come from the germline V gene. This CDR3 reads CASSPQGLAGQYF. The DNA for the CDR3 is TGTGCCAGCAGCCCCCAGGGGCTAGCGGGGCAGTATTTT.

This clonotype was observed a handful of times. This chain uses TRBV7-9 with TRBJ1-2, with D unclear. The germline gives CDR1 SEHNR, CDR2 FQNEAQ (reference sequence). V was shortened by 8 bases and J by 7 bases, with 17 bases between the two germline ends. The CDR3 totals 13 residues. CDR3 coding DNA: TGTGCCAGCTCCGGGGTCGGGCTCGCTGGCTACACCTTC. Protein product: CASSGVGLAGYTF.

With regard to this clonotype: Likely a read error: the CDR3 ends without its conserved phenylalanine or tryptophan. The chain carries TRBV15 and TRBJ1-2, with 9 bases that match TRBD1. Trimming cost V 2 bases and J 8 bases; bases outside gene matches: 9. Germline lookup yields CDR1 LNHNV and CDR2 YYDKDF (reference sequence). This CDR3 region has 15 residues. The CDR3 DNA sequence: TGTGCCACCAGCAGATTAACAGGGGGCTCGGAAGGCTACACCTCC. Translated: CATSRLTGGSEGYTS.

The genes are TRBV4-1 and TRBJ2-1; D uncertain. V was trimmed by 0 bases and J by 11 bases, leaving 8 bases between them. This CDR3 is built from 12 residues. The germline V gene has CDR1 MGHRA and CDR2 YSYEKL. The chain's CDR3 is CASSQDGAKQFF. The CDR3, as DNA: TGCGCCAGCAGCCAAGATGGAGCTAAGCAGTTCTTC.

V and J are TRBV12-3 or TRBV12-4 and TRBJ1-1; D ambiguous. The CDR3 covers 12 residues. V shed 6 bases and J shed 5 bases, with 10 bases lying between them. CDR3 region: CASRKERTEAFF. CDR3 nucleotide sequence: TGTGCCAGCAGAAAGGAGAGGACTGAAGCTTTCTTT.

The chain carries TRBV7-3 and TRBJ2-3; 9 bases are shared with TRBD1. J lost 6 bases, V lost 1 base, and 5 bases had no gene match. The CDR3 runs 15 residues. The germline V gene has CDR1 SGHTA and CDR2 FQGTGA. CDR3 loop: CASSLRDREGDTQYF. CDR3 in DNA: TGTGCCAGCAGCTTAAGGGACAGGGAGGGCGATACGCAGTATTTT.

This rearrangement joins TRBV3-1 to TRBJ2-1; 9 nucleotides agree with TRBD1. The CDR3 covers 16 residues. Trimming took 4 bases from V and 7 from J; bases not matched to a gene: 11. Germline V gene lookup returns CDR1 LGHDT and CDR2 YNNKEL (reference sequence). CDR3 protein: CASSPRPGQGLNEQFF. In DNA form, the CDR3 reads TGTGCCAGCAGCCCCAGACCGGGACAGGGCCTTAATGAGCAGTTCTTC.

This clonotype was seen only a few times. This chain links TRBV7-2 with TRBJ1-1, with 9 positions matching TRBD1. Germline V gives CDR1 SGHTA, CDR2 FQGNSA. The CDR3 runs to 15 residues. J was trimmed by 2 bases and V by 4 bases; bases with no gene match: 5. The CDR3 DNA sequence: TGTGCCAGCAGCTGGAGGACAGGGGCTAACACTGAAGCTTTCTTT. Translation: CASSWRTGANTEAFF.

The V and J genes are TRBV29-1 and TRBJ1-1; maybe TRBD1 (5 bases). Germline CDR1 reads SQVTM; CDR2 reads ANQGSEA. This CDR3 region has 8 residues. The ends were cut back, 7 bases at V and 10 bases at J, with 7 bases in the middle. CDR3: CSGGVAFF. The CDR3 DNA follows: TGCAGCGGGGGGGTAGCTTTCTTT.

This clonotype was observed a handful of times. V usage is TRBV30 and J usage is TRBJ2-1; D might be TRBD2 (6 bases). V was trimmed by 3 bases and J by 5 bases, leaving 11 bases between them. Germline V gene lookup returns CDR1 GTSNPN and CDR2 SVGIG (reference sequence). The length of the CDR3 is 13 residues. The chain's CDR3 is CAWSGGRDNEQFF. Here the CDR3 DNA reads TGTGCCTGGAGCGGGGGACGGGACAATGAGCAGTTCTTC.

The table lists this clonotype with a few counts. The rearrangement uses TRBV5-4 and TRBJ2-7, with TRBD2 as a possible D gene (5 bases). CDR3 size: 17 residues. CDR1 and CDR2 (germline): SGHNT, YYREEE (reference sequence). Trimming cost V 6 bases and J 6 bases, with 28 bases left between them. The CDR3, as DNA: TGTGCCAGCAATAGCGTCTCGATGGATGGTGATAGGTCCGAGCAGTACTTC. This sequence encodes CASNSVSMDGDRSEQYF.

This clonotype came up a few times. The chain is built from TRBV28 and TRBJ2-1, with D unresolved. Looked up from germline, CDR1 is MDHEN and CDR2 is SYDVKM. The CDR3 is made up of 11 amino acids. The ends were cut back, 7 bases at V and 3 bases at J, with 4 bases in the middle. The CDR3, as DNA: TGTGCCAGCAAAGGCTACAATGAGCAGTTCTTC. Translating gives CASKGYNEQFF.

At least ten counts were recorded for this clonotype. The V and J genes are TRBV28 and TRBJ2-7; possible D gene TRBD2, 5 bases. This CDR3 comprises 15 residues. The germline V gene encodes CDR1 MDHEN and CDR2 SYDVKM. V lost 2 bases and J lost 2, with 13 bases in between. The DNA for the CDR3 is TGTGCCAGCAGTTTAATAAGCGGCCCAACCTACGAGCAGTACTTC. Its protein is CASSLISGPTYEQYF.

J is TRBJ1-1 and V is TRBV7-9, with D possibly being TRBD1 (5 bases). The germline V and J ends were trimmed by 1 base and 3 bases, with 12 bases remaining between them. The CDR3 length is 15 residues. Germline CDR1 reads SEHNR; CDR2 reads FQNEAQ (reference sequence). The CDR3 region is CASSLDMMGDTEAFF. The CDR3 nucleotides are TGTGCCAGCAGCTTAGACATGATGGGGGACACTGAAGCTTTCTTT. Full variable domain (missing parts from reference TRBV7-9 and TRBJ1-1): DTGVSQNPRHKITKRGQNVTFRCDPISEHNRLYWYRQTLGQGPEFLTYFQNEAQLEKSRLLSDRFSAERPKGSFSTLEIQRTEQGDSAMYLCASSLDMMGDTEAFFGQGTRLTVV.

In its sample, this clonotype was seen a few times. This chain uses TRBV28 with TRBJ2-5; 11 bases are a match to TRBD2. From germline, CDR1 is MDHEN and CDR2 SYDVKM. V gave up 10 bases and J gave up 5 bases; unmatched junction bases: 9. This CDR3 region has 14 residues. In DNA form, the CDR3 reads TGTGCCACCACTAGACTAGCGGGATCGGAGACCCAGTACTTC. This gives the protein CATTRLAGSETQYF.

This clonotype was seen more than once but under ten times. The rearrangement joins TRBV6-1 to TRBJ1-5, with TRBD1 as a possible D gene (5 bases). The CDR3 spans 13 residues. The V end lost 6 bases, the J end lost 4 bases, and 10 bases lay between the germline ends. Germline V gene data show CDR1 as MNHNS and CDR2 as SASEGT. CDR3 amino acids: CASSQGRNQPQHF. CDR3 bases: TGTGCCAGCAGCCAGGGTAGGAATCAGCCCCAGCATTTT.

This chain uses TRBV5-1 with TRBJ2-7, with unresolved D. Trimming shortened V by 0 bases and J by 3 bases, and 13 bases separated the two germline ends. Germline CDR1 is SGHRS and CDR2 is YFSETQ. There are 15 residues in the CDR3. The CDR3 loop reads CASSLARTEVYEQYF. The CDR3 bases are TGCGCCAGCAGCTTGGCCAGGACCGAGGTCTACGAGCAGTACTTC.

V and J are TRBV11-2 and TRBJ2-7; 9 bases are a match to TRBD1. CDR1 is SGHAT, CDR2 FQNNGV, per germline. CDR3 length: 14 amino acids. V dropped 5 bases and J dropped 7; count of bases not matched to a gene: 9. Here the CDR3 reads CASSRGQGLREQYF. The CDR3 DNA reads as TGTGCCAGCAGCCGGGGACAGGGCCTGCGGGAGCAGTACTTC.

V gene TRBV15 combines with J gene TRBJ1-4; D uncertain. Germline loops: CDR1 LNHNV, CDR2 YYDKDF (reference sequence). Trimming removed 0 bases from V and 8 bases from J, with 13 bases in between. CDR3 length: 15 amino acids. The CDR3 DNA reads as TGTGCCACCAGCAGAGATGGGATTCGCCACGAAAAACTGTTTTTT. Encoded protein: CATSRDGIRHEKLFF.

In the case of this clonotype: With a much larger clone just one base away, this may be a read error. The conserved phenylalanine or tryptophan is not found at the CDR3 terminus, so this likely reflects a read error. CDR3 DNA: TGTGCCAGCAGCCAACAAGCGCACACTGAAGCTTTCTTA. Translating it yields CASSQQAHTEAFL. The chain carries TRBV7-3 and TRBJ1-1; no clear D. The CDR3 has 13 amino acids. Germline-derived CDR1 and CDR2 are SGHTA and FQGTGA. Trimming cost V 5 bases and J 3 bases, with 10 bases left between them.

In this sample, this clonotype turned up a few times. The chain carries TRBV25-1 and TRBJ2-1; 8 bases are shared with TRBD1. This CDR3 has 15 amino acids. Germline CDR1 and CDR2: MGHDK and SYGVNS. With V trimmed by 2 bases and J by 10 bases, 10 bases remained unmatched. The CDR3 nucleotides are TGTGCCAGCAGTGAAAGTCGGTCAGGGGACAGGGAGCAGTTCTTC. Translating it yields CASSESRSGDREQFF. Full variable domain (remainder filled in from reference TRBV25-1 and TRBJ2-1): EADIYQTPRYLVIGTGKKITLECSQTMGHDKMYWYQQDPGMELHLIHYSYGVNSTEKGDLSSESTVSRIRTEHFPLTLESARPSHTSQYLCASSESRSGDREQFFGPGTRLTVL.

The CDR3 protein is CASSQVSTGGQPQHF. CDR3 in DNA: TGTGCCAGCAGCCAAGTATCGACAGGGGGCCAGCCCCAGCATTTT. The chain couples TRBV4-2 to TRBJ1-5, with 10 bases that match TRBD1. This CDR3 has 15 amino acids. The ends lost 1 base at V and 7 bases at J; junction bases unmatched: 4. The V gene's germline CDR1 is LGHNA and CDR2 YNFKEQ.

V is TRBV5-5 and J is TRBJ2-7; D not certain. The CDR3 has 15 residues. Deletions cut 5 bases from V and 2 bases from J, with 17 bases between. Germline values: CDR1 SGHKS, CDR2 YYEKEE (reference sequence). CDR3 DNA: TGTGCCAGCAGTAGAGAAGGTGCACCTACCTACGAGCAGTACTTC. Its protein is CASSREGAPTYEQYF.

Ten or more counts support this clonotype. The V and J genes are TRBV4-1 and TRBJ2-7; a possible D gene is TRBD1 (7 bases). CDR3 length equals 15 residues. Trimming removed 0 bases at V and 6 bases at J, with 15 bases between. Germline-derived CDR1 and CDR2 are MGHRA and YSYEKL. The CDR3 DNA reads as TGCGCCAGCAGCCAAGATTCTGCAGGGGGGCTCGAGCAGTACTTC. Encoded protein: CASSQDSAGGLEQYF.

This clonotype was observed at least ten times. The chain joins TRBV5-1 to TRBJ2-5; D is perhaps TRBD2 (6 bases). V was shortened by 7 bases and J by 1 base, with 11 bases between the two germline ends. CDR1 is SGHRS, CDR2 YFSETQ, per germline. The CDR3 has 13 residues. The chain's CDR3 is CASSRTTQETQYF. The CDR3 region has the DNA TGCGCCAGCTCTAGGACTACCCAAGAGACCCAGTACTTC.

The chain combines TRBV7-2 with TRBJ1-1, with D perhaps matching TRBD1 (5 bases). CDR1 and CDR2 from the germline V gene are SGHTA and FQGNSA. The germline V and J ends were trimmed by 4 bases and 1 base, with 13 bases remaining between them. The CDR3 extends over 15 amino acids. CDR3 bases: TGTGCCAGCAGCTATCCGACAGATAGGAACACTGAAGCTTTCTTT. Translated, it gives CASSYPTDRNTEAFF.

This clonotype was seen more than once but under ten times. The chain employs TRBV3-1 and TRBJ2-1; D might be TRBD1 or TRBD2, each matching 5 bases. This CDR3 is 16 amino acids long. The germline gives CDR1 LGHDT, CDR2 YNNKEL (reference sequence). V was shortened by 4 bases and J by 8 bases, with 21 bases between the two germline ends. For the CDR3, the DNA is TGTGCCAGCAGCCCTCGCCGAGGGGCCTTTGGCCATGAGCAGTTCTTC. Protein product: CASSPRRGAFGHEQFF.

This chain joins TRBV20-1 and TRBJ2-2, with D possibly TRBD2 on 6 matching bases. The CDR3 totals 12 residues. Germline-derived CDR1 and CDR2 are DFQATT and SNEGSKA (reference sequence). The V and J ends lost 6 bases and 4 bases respectively, with 9 bases between them. The CDR3 DNA sequence: TGCAGTGCCACGGGGGTCACCGGGGAGCTGTTTTTT. Its translation: CSATGVTGELFF.

On this clonotype: A clone one base away is much larger, so this may be a read error. The V and J genes are TRBV12-3 or TRBV12-4 and TRBJ1-1; maybe TRBD1 (6 bases). The CDR3 extends over 11 amino acids. For the CDR3, the DNA is TGTGTCAGCAGCCAAGGACAGTTAACTTTCTTT. This encodes CVSSQGQLTFF.

This sequence joins TRBV6-1 and TRBJ1-1, with 7 bases lining up with TRBD1. Germline values: CDR1 MNHNS, CDR2 SASEGT. Trimming cost V 8 bases and J 2 bases; bases outside gene matches: 8. The CDR3 spans 14 residues. Written as DNA, the CDR3 is TGTGCCAGCCAAGAAGACAGGGTCAACACTGAAGCTTTCTTT. Its translation is CASQEDRVNTEAFF.

On this clonotype itself: A much larger clone sits a single nucleotide away, making a read error possible. The chain uses TRBV5-1 and TRBJ1-6, with D unclear. The CDR3 is made up of 16 amino acids. With 0 bases removed from V and 7 bases from J, the gap between germline ends came to 14 bases. The germline gives CDR1 SGHRS, CDR2 YFSETQ. The CDR3 loop is CASSLDEAGRNSPLHF. CDR3 in DNA: TGCGCCAGCAGCTTGGATGAAGCGGGCCGGAATTCACCCCTCCACTTT.